This T cell receptor beta chain was profiled in a study of T cells in Graves' hyperthyroidism and ophthalmopathy. Pregnant or lactating patients were excluded, as were those with uncontrolled infection or other autoimmune disease. TCR beta CDR3 regions were amplified from RNA. Initially, a first-round RT-PCR of the TCR CDR3 employed the HTBI primer set. TCRdb re-derived calls from the multiplex PCR reads in MiXCR, one entry per CDR3 protein. This table holds about 330,000 distinct CDR3 sequences, approximately 15% found once. V shed 2 bases, J shed 3 bases, and the junction held 9 bases outside the gene matches. Germline V gives CDR1 SGHAT, CDR2 FQNNGV. The CDR3 is made up of 16 amino acids. This clonotype has just a few counts. The target antigen is unknown. Findings of the study overall: Ophthalmopathy was told apart from stable hyperthyroidism by a 13 V-J model. Most thyroid clonotypes expanded above 0.001 were also detected in blood.

The chain joins TRBV11-2 to TRBJ2-7, with 8 bases that match TRBD2. This receptor was taken from a middle-aged woman with Graves' ophthalmopathy. Sequenced sample: blood. The CDR3 DNA reads TGTGCCAGCAGCTTATCTCTTAGACTAGCGAACTACGAGCAGTACTTC. The encoded protein is CASSLSLRLANYEQYF.